This TCR beta chain was documented in a study of OX40 agonist ivuxolimab in advanced cancers. As for the study in general: Of mixed ages from about 20 to 90 and averaging approximately 60 years, the group was about 86% male.

The trim removed 5 bases at V and 2 bases at J, leaving 12 bases unmatched. Germline V gene data show CDR1 as SGHTA and CDR2 as FQGNSA. The length of the CDR3 is 17 residues. Broader study findings: Antigen targets of the expanded peripheral T cells went undetermined.

TCRdb keeps only in-frame clones here, not all; method: immunoSEQ multiplex PCR. This sample carries tens of thousands of clones, around 90% of them seen once, and the ten largest clones take around 1.1%. About this clone itself: The antigen is undetermined.

V usage is TRBV7-2 and J usage is TRBJ1-5; 7 nucleotides agree with TRBD1. The sequence came from an adult with an advanced solid tumor such as melanoma, head and neck, liver or kidney cancer. Material: CD4+ or CD8+ T cells sorted from blood, obtained in a trial of the OX40 agonist ivuxolimab. This chain's CDR3 is CASSRQGGPRGNQPQHF. CDR3 in DNA: TGTGCCAGCAGCAGACAGGGAGGGCCGAGGGGCAATCAGCCCCAGCATTTT.